Shown below are 24 T cell receptor beta chains from a single sample sequenced in a study of blood T cell repertoires in COVID-19. Sequenced by immunoSEQ multiplex PCR; TCRdb stores in-frame clones only, minus some. The table lists around 250,000 clones, nearly 90% of them singletons. Sequenced input: peripheral blood. The receptors originated from a woman in her thirties or forties who had recovered from COVID-19.

The CDR3, as DNA: TGTGCCAGCAGCTTATACGAAGGGGGTCCGGCCGCCTATGGCTACACCTTC. Amino acid sequence: CASSLYEGGPAAYGYTF. This sequence joins TRBV11-2 and TRBJ1-2; maybe TRBD1 (6 bases). The V gene's germline CDR1 is SGHAT and CDR2 FQNNGV. Trimming pared 2 bases from V and 4 bases from J, leaving 20 bases between. CDR3 length: 17 residues.

This clone was seen only once. This chain connects TRBV7-6 to TRBJ1-6; 11 nucleotides agree with TRBD1. V dropped 5 bases and J dropped 0; count of bases not matched to a gene: 9. The CDR3 is 19 amino acids. CDR1 SGHVS and CDR2 FNYEAQ come from the germline V gene. The CDR3 coding sequence is TGTGCCAGCAGCACCGGGACAGGGGGAATAAGCTCCTATAATTCACCCCTCCACTTT. Translating it yields CASSTGTGGISSYNSPLHF. The entire variable domain, with the rest obtained from reference TRBV7-6 and TRBJ1-6, is as follows: GAGVSQSPRYKVTKRGQDVALRCDPISGHVSLYWYRQALGQGPEFLTYFNYEAQQDKSGLPNDRFSAERPEGSISTLTIQRTEQRDSAMYRCASSTGTGGISSYNSPLHFGNGTRLTVT.

The J gene is TRBJ2-7, the V gene TRBV5-5; a weak D match, TRBD1 (6 bases). The germline V gene has CDR1 SGHKS and CDR2 YYEKEE (reference sequence). The V end lost 0 bases, the J end lost 3 bases, and 13 bases lay between the germline ends. CDR3 length: 15 residues. The CDR3 nucleotides read TGTGCCAGCAGCTTGGAAACAGGGTGGGGCTACGAGCAGTACTTC. Residues: CASSLETGWGYEQYF.

Here the CDR3 reads CASRPDTDQPQHF. For the CDR3, the DNA is TGTGCCAGTCGCCCGGACACCGATCAGCCCCAGCATTTT. The J gene is TRBJ1-5, the V gene TRBV28; TRBD1 is a possible D gene (5 bases). V shed 9 bases and J shed 5 bases, with 14 bases lying between them. There are 13 residues in the CDR3. Germline CDR1 MDHEN, CDR2 SYDVKM.

The V gene is TRBV27, the J gene TRBJ2-3; unclear D gene. Germline CDR1 is MNHEY and CDR2 is SMNVEV (reference sequence). This CDR3 comprises 14 residues. Trimming stripped 6 bases from V and 5 bases from J, with 15 bases between. The CDR3 region is CASSRALLLDTQYF. Here the CDR3 DNA reads TGTGCCAGCAGCCGAGCTCTACTATTAGATACGCAGTATTTT.

This chain connects TRBV5-1 to TRBJ2-2; tentative D call: TRBD2 (5 bases). The ends were cut back, 4 bases at V and 0 bases at J, with 13 bases in the middle. The V gene's germline CDR1 is SGHRS and CDR2 YFSETQ. The CDR3 extends over 16 amino acids. DNA for the CDR3: TGCGCCAGCAGCCCCTGGAGGCCTCCGAACACCGGGGAGCTGTTTTTT. Translating it yields CASSPWRPPNTGELFF. The whole variable domain, remainder taken from reference TRBV5-1 and TRBJ2-2, is KAGVTQTPRYLIKTRGQQVTLSCSPISGHRSVSWYQQTPGQGLQFLFEYFSETQRNKGNFPGRFSGRQFSNSRSEMNVSTLELGDSALYLCASSPWRPPNTGELFFGEGSRLTVL.

This chain connects TRBV7-6 to TRBJ2-5, with TRBD1 matching over 11 bases. The CDR3 spans 15 residues. Germline CDR1 SGHVS, CDR2 FNYEAQ. The trim removed 6 bases at V and 1 base at J, leaving 4 bases unmatched. CDR3 sequence: CASSLGTGGQETQYF. The CDR3 nucleotides are TGTGCCAGCAGTCTTGGGACAGGGGGCCAAGAGACCCAGTACTTC.

This clone was seen just once. The chain has TRBV6-5 and TRBJ1-3, with D possibly TRBD1 on 6 matching bases. V gave up 7 bases and J gave up 3 bases, with 16 bases separating them. The germline V gene has CDR1 MNHEY and CDR2 SVGAGI. The CDR3 is 15 amino acids. CDR3 sequence (DNA): TGTGCCAGCACTCGGGGGGCGAAGTTTGGAAACACCATATATTTT. Its translation: CASTRGAKFGNTIYF.

The V call is TRBV9, the J call TRBJ1-3; D possibly corresponds to TRBD1 (5 bases). The V gene's germline CDR1 is SGDLS and CDR2 YYNGEE. The ends were cut back, 0 bases at V and 0 bases at J, with 13 bases in the middle. The CDR3 is 17 amino acids. As DNA, the CDR3 is TGTGCCAGCAGCGTAGAACTAGGGGACTCCTCTGGAAACACCATATATTTT. Protein sequence: CASSVELGDSSGNTIYF. The whole variable domain, filled in from reference TRBV9 and TRBJ1-3, reads DSGVTQTPKHLITATGQRVTLRCSPRSGDLSVYWYQQSLDQGLQFLIQYYNGEERAKGNILERFSAQQFPDLHSELNLSSLELGDSALYFCASSVELGDSSGNTIYFGEGSWLTVV.

This clone was counted a few times. This chain joins TRBV27 and TRBJ1-2, with TRBD1 matching over 7 bases. The CDR3 consists of 13 residues. V was clipped by 6 bases and J by 8 bases; unmatched bases: 9. CDR1 MNHEY and CDR2 SMNVEV come from the germline V gene (reference sequence). CDR3 amino acids: CASRLGGAGGYTF. The CDR3, as DNA: TGTGCCAGCAGATTAGGGGGCGCCGGGGGCTACACCTTC.

This clone was seen only once. The chain joins TRBV19 to TRBJ2-5; 10 bases fit TRBD1. The germline CDR1 and CDR2 sequences are LNHDA and SQIVND (reference sequence). CDR3 length equals 16 residues. V gave up 3 bases and J gave up 5 bases; unmatched junction bases: 9. The CDR3 is CASSMGTGVARETQYF. The CDR3 nucleotides are TGTGCCAGTAGTATGGGGACAGGGGTCGCTCGGGAGACCCAGTACTTC.

The J gene is TRBJ2-5, the V gene TRBV18; a possible D gene is TRBD1 (5 bases). Germline V gives CDR1 KGHSH, CDR2 LQKENI. The CDR3 runs to 14 residues. Trimming stripped 0 bases from V and 4 bases from J, with 9 bases between. CDR3: CASSPPWGSETQYF. In DNA form, the CDR3 reads TGTGCCAGCTCACCACCGTGGGGCTCAGAGACCCAGTACTTC. Full variable domain (outside the CDR3, taken from reference TRBV18 and TRBJ2-5): NAGVMQNPRHLVRRRGQEARLRCSPMKGHSHVYWYRQLPEEGLKFMVYLQKENIIDESGMPKERFSAEFPKEGPSILRIQQVVRGDSAAYFCASSPPWGSETQYFGPGTRLLVL.

This clone was recorded once. The CDR3 region is CASSLTSGAYTEAFF. The CDR3, as DNA: TGTGCCAGCAGCTTGACTTCAGGGGCGTACACTGAAGCTTTCTTT. This sequence joins TRBV5-4 and TRBJ1-1, with TRBD1 as a possible D gene (6 bases). CDR1 SGHNT and CDR2 YYREEE come from the germline V gene (reference sequence). Deletions cut 1 base from V and 3 bases from J, with 13 bases between. The CDR3 is made up of 15 amino acids.

This clone was counted a few times. This chain uses TRBV10-3 with TRBJ2-7, with D possibly being TRBD1 (5 bases). V lost 4 bases and J lost 4, with 5 bases in between. Germline values: CDR1 ENHRY, CDR2 SYGVKD. The CDR3 runs to 11 residues. The chain's CDR3 is CAISAGYEQYF. The CDR3 bases are TGTGCCATCAGTGCAGGGTACGAGCAGTACTTC.

This clone appeared once. V and J are TRBV9 and TRBJ1-1; tentative D call: TRBD1 (6 bases). From germline, CDR1 is SGDLS and CDR2 YYNGEE. V lost 4 bases to trimming and J lost 5 bases, with 15 bases between them. The CDR3 sequence is 14 residues long. This CDR3 reads CASSSSGARTEAFF. CDR3 bases: TGTGCCAGCAGCTCCTCAGGGGCGAGAACTGAAGCTTTCTTT.

The chain has TRBV5-1 and TRBJ2-2; TRBD1 aligns across 7 bases. The CDR3 has 16 residues. CDR1 and CDR2 (germline): SGHRS, YFSETQ. V was pared by 3 bases and J by 2 bases, with 7 bases of the junction left unmatched. CDR3 protein: CASSWGTVGNTGELFF. The CDR3 bases are TGCGCCAGCAGCTGGGGGACAGTGGGTAACACCGGGGAGCTGTTTTTT.

This clone was detected only once. The J gene is TRBJ1-2, the V gene TRBV29-1, with D tentatively TRBD1 (5 bases). This CDR3 spans 12 amino acids. CDR1 and CDR2 (germline): SQVTM, ANQGSEA. Trimming left V 3 bases short and J 6 bases short, with 11 bases between. DNA of the CDR3: TGCAGCGTTGACCGGCAGGGTAATGGCTACACCTTC. Its protein is CSVDRQGNGYTF.

The chain combines TRBV3-1 (or the pseudogene TRBV3-2) with TRBJ1-6; 10 positions agree with TRBD1. The germline V gene has CDR1 LGHDT and CDR2 YNNKEL (reference sequence). V trimming: 2 bases; J trimming: 4 bases; junction bases outside the gene matches: 5. The CDR3 consists of 17 residues. This CDR3 is CASSQKPGQGYNSPLHF. The CDR3 DNA sequence: TGTGCCAGCAGCCAAAAGCCGGGACAGGGGTATAATTCACCCCTCCACTTT.

The rearrangement links TRBV7-9 to TRBJ1-4; 7 bases align to TRBD1. CDR3 length: 14 amino acids. Looked up from germline, CDR1 is SEHNR and CDR2 is FQNEAQ (reference sequence). J gave up 7 bases and V 2 bases, and 4 bases lay outside the gene matches. CDR3 amino acids: CASSLQGGGEKLFF. CDR3 nucleotides: TGTGCCAGCAGCTTACAAGGGGGCGGTGAAAAACTGTTTTTT.

V usage is TRBV2 and J usage is TRBJ2-1; D is unresolved. Deletions cut 7 bases from V and 7 bases from J, with 14 bases between. Germline V gene lookup returns CDR1 SNHLY and CDR2 FYNNEI. This CDR3 has 13 residues. CDR3 region: CASKVSFRNEQFF. CDR3 DNA: TGTGCCAGCAAGGTCAGTTTCAGGAATGAGCAGTTCTTC.

J is TRBJ1-2 and V is TRBV10-3, with D possibly matching TRBD1 (6 bases). Germline lookup yields CDR1 ENHRY and CDR2 SYGVKD. V was cut by 6 bases and J by 4 bases, with 12 bases left in between. The CDR3 contains 13 residues. CDR3 residues: CAIRGQTLYGYTF. DNA for the CDR3: TGTGCCATCAGAGGACAGACTCTCTATGGCTACACCTTC.

This chain joins TRBV10-3 and TRBJ1-1, with D perhaps matching TRBD1 (6 bases). This CDR3 contains 15 residues. Trimming left V 9 bases short and J 3 bases short, with 20 bases between. Germline V gene data show CDR1 as ENHRY and CDR2 as SYGVKD. CDR3 DNA: TGTGCCATACGACCCGTGACAGGACCCTACACTGAAGCTTTCTTT. Residues: CAIRPVTGPYTEAFF.

V gene TRBV6-6 combines with J gene TRBJ2-1, with 7 bases matching TRBD1. CDR1 and CDR2 (germline): MNHNY, SVGAGI (reference sequence). The trim removed 1 base at V and 7 bases at J, leaving 10 bases unmatched. CDR3 length: 16 amino acids. The DNA of the CDR3 is TGTGCCAGCAGTTACTTGGCAGGGGGAACGAGGAATGAGCAGTTCTTC. It is translated as CASSYLAGGTRNEQFF.

The chain joins TRBV24-1 to TRBJ2-5; a possible D gene is TRBD2 (5 bases). This CDR3 is 16 amino acids long. Trimming removed 0 bases from V and 0 bases from J, with 10 bases in between. Germline-derived CDR1 and CDR2 are KGHDR and SFDVKD. CDR3 protein: CATSDLNGVDQETQYF. The CDR3 region has the DNA TGTGCCACCAGTGATTTGAACGGGGTCGACCAAGAGACCCAGTACTTC.